This TCR beta chain was retrieved from a study of OX40 agonist ivuxolimab in advanced cancers. About the research overall: Patients in the trial were receiving intravenous ivuxolimab every 2 weeks, at doses of 0.01 to 10 mg/kg. Study findings and constraints: Those patients achieving a partial response at 0.1-3.0 mg/kg showed among the lowest clonal expansion.

The CDR3 contains 15 residues. V gave up 0 bases and J gave up 4 bases; unmatched junction bases: 4. CDR1 is SGHRS and CDR2 is YFSETQ in the germline V gene. Sequencing used immunoSEQ multiplex PCR; TCRdb keeps in-frame clones, though not all of them. This sample carries about 60,000 clones, approximately 90% of them seen once, and the ten largest clones take under 2.5%. Turning to this clone: Its antigen is currently unknown.

The receptor was isolated from an adult with an advanced solid tumor such as melanoma, head and neck, liver or kidney cancer. This sequence joins TRBV5-1 and TRBJ2-7, with 10 bases aligning to TRBD1. The sample consisted of CD4+ or CD8+ T cells sorted from blood, taken in a trial of the OX40 agonist ivuxolimab. The CDR3 DNA is TGCGCCAGCAGCTTGGCCGGGACAGGGGCGTACGAGCAGTACTTC. It codes for CASSLAGTGAYEQYF.